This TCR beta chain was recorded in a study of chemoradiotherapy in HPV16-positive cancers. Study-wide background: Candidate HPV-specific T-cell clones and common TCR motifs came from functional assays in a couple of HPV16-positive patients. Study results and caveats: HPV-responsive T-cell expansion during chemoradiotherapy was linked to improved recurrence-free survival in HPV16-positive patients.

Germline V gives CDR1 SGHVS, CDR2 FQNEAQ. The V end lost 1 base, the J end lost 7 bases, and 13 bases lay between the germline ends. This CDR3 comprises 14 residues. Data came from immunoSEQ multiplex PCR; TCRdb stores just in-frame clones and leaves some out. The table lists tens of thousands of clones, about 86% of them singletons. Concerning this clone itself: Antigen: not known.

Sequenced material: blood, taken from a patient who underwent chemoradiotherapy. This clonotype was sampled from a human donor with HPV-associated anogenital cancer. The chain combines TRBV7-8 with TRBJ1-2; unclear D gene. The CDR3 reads CASSLVEGGRGYTF. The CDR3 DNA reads TGTGCCAGCAGCTTAGTGGAGGGCGGTCGTGGCTACACCTTC.